This T cell receptor (beta chain) was captured in a study of a mutant IDH1 vaccine in newly diagnosed glioma. CDR3 length: 13 amino acids. The germline CDR1 and CDR2 sequences are GTSNPN and SVGIG (reference sequence). J lost 6 bases, V lost 8 bases, and 11 bases had no gene match. Generated by immunoSEQ multiplex PCR, the TCRdb table keeps only in-frame clones and is missing some. The table lists fewer than 95,000 clones, approximately 78% of them singletons. Of note for this clone: Its antigen is not identified.

Time point: week 47, end of study. Alongside topical imiquimod, each dose of vaccine comprised 300 ug of mutant IDH1 20-mer peptide. The sequence was collected from a man between 40 and 49 years old with glioma. Sample: PBMCs, taken from a glioma patient whose treatment included an IDH1 peptide vaccine. The genes are TRBV30 and TRBJ1-2; 8 bases line up with TRBD1. CDR3 nucleotides: TGTGCCAGTCAGGGGGCGTTCTCTGATGGCTACACCTTC. Translation: CASQGAFSDGYTF. The full variable domain, completed using reference TRBV30 and TRBJ1-2, is SQTIHQWPATLVQPVGSPLSLECTVEGTSNPNLYWYRQAAGRGLQLLFYSVGIGQISSEVPQNLSASRPQDRQFILSSKKLLLSDSGFYLCASQGAFSDGYTFGSGTRLTVV.